The entry below gives a single T cell receptor (beta chain) sequence along with its context. While infection was still active, Seattle patients were enrolled and then followed longitudinally. The data stem from a study of blood T cell repertoires in COVID-19. Background on the study: Material from acute and convalescent COVID-19 was sourced from the United States, Italy and Spain. Sources were T cells, B-cell-depleted T cells, or PBMCs; the material itself was cDNA or gDNA.

As processed by the authors: Reference gene primer amplification gave nucleated cell count estimates. Repertoires were generated with immunoSEQ multiplex PCR, while TCRdb's copy carries only in-frame clones and drops some. D and trimming come from the DNA, and the V and J calls and clone size come from that table. There are fewer than 450,000 clones in the sample; around 87% occur only once, and around 6% lies in the top ten. Specimen: peripheral blood. This clonotype was sampled from a woman aged 50 to 60 with COVID-19, enrolled during active disease.

The CDR3 here is CASSQGGHINYGYTF. The CDR3 DNA is TGTGCCAGCAGTCAGGGGGGACACATAAACTATGGCTACACCTTC. This chain links TRBV6-5 with TRBJ1-2, with 7 bases matching TRBD1. Germline V gene lookup returns CDR1 MNHEY and CDR2 SVGAGI. Losses at the gene ends were 5 bases for V and 2 bases for J; bases not matched to a gene: 8. CDR3 length: 15 residues.